The 21 T cell receptor beta chains given below trace back to one sample, sequenced in a study of T cell responses to AZD1222 COVID-19 vaccine. The assay was immunoSEQ multiplex PCR, and TCRdb's table has in-frame clones only and misses some. The sample lists 80,000 to 100,000 clones; 80% to 90% were seen once. The sample in question was peripheral blood, obtained on day 0 of AZD1222 vaccination. These receptors were taken from an adult in good health.

The J gene is TRBJ2-7, the V gene TRBV11-3, with 7 bases aligning to TRBD2. The CDR3 has 15 residues. In germline, CDR1 is SGHNT, CDR2 YENEEA. The V and J ends lost 5 bases and 5 bases, in that order; junction bases with no gene match: 12. DNA for the CDR3: TGTGCCAGCAGCCTTAGTGGGGAGGGCCGGGACGAGCAGTACTTC. This translates into CASSLSGEGRDEQYF.

This clone has just one count. J is TRBJ2-1 and V is TRBV9; no reliable D call. The V gene's germline CDR1 is SGDLS and CDR2 YYNGEE. Between the trimmed V and J ends, which lost 0 bases and 10 bases, there was a span of 5 bases. CDR3 size: 11 residues. The CDR3 nucleotides are TGTGCCAGCAGCGTAGGGAGAGAGCAGTTCTTC. Its protein is CASSVGREQFF.

The V gene is TRBV19, the J gene TRBJ2-2, with D uncertain. Germline lookup yields CDR1 LNHDA and CDR2 SQIVND (reference sequence). Trimming removed 2 bases at V and 3 bases at J, with 13 bases between. The length of the CDR3 is 16 residues. CDR3 DNA: TGTGCCAGTAGTATATCGTCGGTTAGGGACACCGGGGAGCTGTTTTTT. Translated, it gives CASSISSVRDTGELFF.

The rearrangement links TRBV5-1 to TRBJ1-2; D remains ambiguous. CDR3 length: 17 amino acids. Germline V gene data show CDR1 as SGHRS and CDR2 as YFSETQ. V lost 3 bases to trimming and J lost 5 bases, with 23 bases between them. CDR3 nucleotides: TGCGCCAGCAGCTCTTTCCTAGGACCCGACTCTACGTATGGCTACACCTTC. Its translation: CASSSFLGPDSTYGYTF.

The chain is built from TRBV6-2 or TRBV6-3 and TRBJ1-4; 7 nucleotides align to TRBD1. Trimming at V came to 2 bases and at J to 3 bases, leaving 12 bases not matched to a gene. Germline-derived CDR1 and CDR2 are MNHEY and SVGEGT. The CDR3 is 18 amino acids. CDR3 in DNA: TGTGCCAGCAGTTACACTAAGACGACAGGGTTTCCTAATGAAAAACTGTTTTTT. This sequence encodes CASSYTKTTGFPNEKLFF.

The chain joins TRBV7-8 to TRBJ2-7; D may be TRBD1 or TRBD2 (5 bases each). CDR1 SGHVS and CDR2 FQNEAQ come from the germline V gene. Trimming removed 1 base from V and 4 bases from J, with 14 bases in between. This CDR3 has 15 residues. The CDR3, as DNA: TGTGCCAGCAGCTTAGGTCGGGGCACGGCTTACGAGCAGTACTTC. This translates into CASSLGRGTAYEQYF.

DNA for the CDR3: TGTGCCAGCAGTTACTCTCCGGCGGAGGCCTACGAGCAGTACTTC. Protein sequence: CASSYSPAEAYEQYF. The V gene is TRBV6-5, the J gene TRBJ2-7, with a possible D match to TRBD2 (5 bases). Germline lookup yields CDR1 MNHEY and CDR2 SVGAGI. The CDR3 sequence is 15 residues long. V was shortened by 0 bases and J by 2 bases, with 11 bases between the two germline ends.

The chain carries TRBV3-1 (or the pseudogene TRBV3-2) and TRBJ1-1, with D possibly matching TRBD1 (5 bases). Germline loops: CDR1 LGHDT, CDR2 YNNKEL (reference sequence). The V and J ends lost 3 bases and 1 base respectively, with 15 bases between them. CDR3 size: 16 residues. CDR3 in amino acids: CASSQEPGRGNTEAFF. CDR3 DNA: TGTGCCAGCAGCCAGGAGCCGGGACGGGGGAACACTGAAGCTTTCTTT.

This chain uses TRBV2 with TRBJ1-1; D gene unclear. This CDR3 comprises 13 residues. Trimming removed 6 bases at V and 4 bases at J, with 12 bases between. Germline loops: CDR1 SNHLY, CDR2 FYNNEI. The CDR3 protein is CASRASGGTEAFF. The DNA for the CDR3 is TGTGCCAGCAGGGCTTCAGGAGGCACTGAAGCTTTCTTT.

This chain links TRBV2 with TRBJ1-4, with D tentatively TRBD1 (5 bases). The CDR3 consists of 16 residues. Trimming removed 5 bases from V and 8 bases from J, with 21 bases in between. Germline CDR1 SNHLY, CDR2 FYNNEI. The CDR3 here is CASSPGMTNTQEKLFF. The CDR3 nucleotides read TGTGCCAGCAGTCCAGGGATGACGAATACCCAGGAAAAACTGTTTTTT. Filled out from reference TRBV2 and TRBJ1-4, the complete variable domain reads EPEVTQTPSHQVTQMGQEVILRCVPISNHLYFYWYRQILGQKVEFLVSFYNNEISEKSEIFDDQFSVERPDGSNFTLKIRSTKLEDSAMYFCASSPGMTNTQEKLFFGSGTQLSVL.

This clone occurred once. This sequence joins TRBV2 and TRBJ1-1, with a tentative D call TRBD1 (6 bases). The V gene lost 5 bases and the J gene lost 0 bases, with 13 bases spanning the gap. Germline CDR1 SNHLY, CDR2 FYNNEI. The CDR3 runs 15 residues. The CDR3 coding sequence is TGTGCCAGCAGTTTACAGGGTACTATGAACACTGAAGCTTTCTTT. Protein: CASSLQGTMNTEAFF.

The chain links TRBV14 to TRBJ2-1, with 9 bases fitting TRBD2. The J segment lost 6 bases and the V segment lost 3 bases, leaving 3 bases of the junction unmatched. The CDR3 length is 14 residues. CDR1 is SGHDN and CDR2 is FVKESK in the germline V gene. This chain's CDR3 is CASSHPGLANEQFF. The CDR3 region has the DNA TGTGCCAGCAGCCACCCGGGACTAGCCAATGAGCAGTTCTTC.

The rearrangement joins TRBV5-4 to TRBJ1-1, with unresolved D. Germline CDR1 reads SGHNT; CDR2 reads YYREEE (reference sequence). The CDR3 sequence is 15 residues long. The V and J ends lost 0 bases and 4 bases respectively, with 13 bases between them. As DNA, the CDR3 is TGTGCCAGCAGCTTGGACAGCCGATCGGGCACTGAAGCTTTCTTT. This encodes CASSLDSRSGTEAFF. Full variable domain (outside the CDR3, taken from reference TRBV5-4 and TRBJ1-1): ETGVTQSPTHLIKTRGQQVTLRCSSQSGHNTVSWYQQALGQGPQFIFQYYREEENGRGNFPPRFSGLQFPNYSSELNVNALELDDSALYLCASSLDSRSGTEAFFGQGTRLTVV.

The chain couples TRBV5-1 to TRBJ2-7, with 10 bases aligning to TRBD2. Germline V gene data show CDR1 as SGHRS and CDR2 as YFSETQ. The V gene end was trimmed by 0 bases and the J gene end by 0 bases; junction bases not matched to a gene: 12. The CDR3 runs to 19 residues. As DNA, the CDR3 is TGCGCCAGCAGCTTGGGACCCGGGACTAGCGAAAAGTTCTCCTACGAGCAGTACTTC. This sequence encodes CASSLGPGTSEKFSYEQYF.

This clone was observed a single time. V usage is TRBV5-5 and J usage is TRBJ2-7; TRBD1 or TRBD2 may be the D gene (7 bases each). Germline assignment: CDR1 SGHKS and CDR2 YYEKEE (reference sequence). V gave up 4 bases and J gave up 5 bases, with 19 bases separating them. CDR3 size: 15 residues. The CDR3 here is CASSPREGAGHEQYF. In DNA, the CDR3 is TGTGCCAGCAGCCCCAGGGAGGGGGCAGGCCACGAGCAGTACTTC. Full variable domain (remainder filled in from reference TRBV5-5 and TRBJ2-7): DAGVTQSPTHLIKTRGQQVTLRCSPISGHKSVSWYQQVLGQGPQFIFQYYEKEERGRGNFPDRFSARQFPNYSSELNVNALLLGDSALYLCASSPREGAGHEQYFGPGTRLTVT.

This clone occurred once. The junction departs from germline at one end; a sequencing error may be responsible. The chain carries TRBV6-1 and TRBJ2-7; 8 bases agree with TRBD1. The CDR3 loop spans 14 amino acids. CDR1 is MNHNS and CDR2 is SASEGT in the germline V gene. The CDR3 DNA reads TGTGCCAGCATTGAAGGACAGGGCATCTACGAGCAGTACTTC. Translating it yields CASIEGQGIYEQYF.

The chain combines TRBV14 with TRBJ1-5; D remains unclear. Germline assignment: CDR1 SGHDN and CDR2 FVKESK. Trimming removed 3 bases from V and 2 bases from J, with 8 bases in between. This CDR3 contains 14 residues. The CDR3 DNA is TGTGCCAGCAGCCAGAGCGGTCGCAATCAGCCCCAGCATTTT. Its translation: CASSQSGRNQPQHF.

The chain uses TRBV9 and TRBJ2-3; no reliable D call. CDR1 is SGDLS and CDR2 is YYNGEE in the germline V gene. The ends were cut back, 4 bases at V and 2 bases at J, with 11 bases in the middle. The CDR3 is 14 amino acids. The CDR3 DNA sequence: TGTGCCAGCAGCAAAGGACCCATCACAGATACGCAGTATTTT. It is translated as CASSKGPITDTQYF.

The J gene is TRBJ2-2, the V gene TRBV6-1; the D call may be TRBD1 or TRBD2 (5 bases each). The CDR3 contains 13 residues. V dropped 2 bases and J dropped 6 bases, with 7 bases sitting between them. Germline CDR1 reads MNHNS; CDR2 reads SASEGT. As DNA, the CDR3 is TGTGCCAGCAGTGAACAGGGACCCGGGGAGCTGTTTTTT. Protein product: CASSEQGPGELFF.

The genes are TRBV4-2 and TRBJ2-3; 8 bases are shared with TRBD1. The CDR3 loop spans 15 amino acids. V lost 1 base to trimming and J lost 4 bases; unmatched junction nucleotides: 4. Germline-derived CDR1 and CDR2 are LGHNA and YNFKEQ. CDR3 bases: TGTGCCAGCAGCCAAGGACAGGGGAGAGCAGATACGCAGTATTTT. Protein sequence: CASSQGQGRADTQYF.

The J gene is TRBJ2-7, the V gene TRBV10-3; D possibly corresponds to TRBD2 (5 bases). Germline loops: CDR1 ENHRY, CDR2 SYGVKD. The CDR3 has 13 amino acids. Between the trimmed V and J ends, which lost 6 bases and 2 bases, there was a span of 11 bases. The CDR3 DNA sequence: TGTGCCATCAGATCCCGGGAAACCTACGAGCAGTACTTC. As protein: CAIRSRETYEQYF.